This TCR beta chain comes out of a study of blood T cell repertoires in COVID-19. The overall study: The United States, Italy and Spain supplied acute and convalescent COVID-19 samples.

Produced via immunoSEQ multiplex PCR; TCRdb's table is partial and in-frame only. This table holds around 200,000 clones, 70% to 90% found once. The sequencing input was PBMCs or T cells enriched from blood (not recorded which). This receptor was obtained from a young woman who had recovered from COVID-19.

CDR3 sequence reads: CASSSRGAIRDSNQPQHF. The CDR3 DNA sequence: TGTGCCAGCAGTTCGCGGGGCGCGATAAGGGATAGCAATCAGCCCCAGCATTTT. The chain is built from TRBV27 and TRBJ1-5, with D perhaps matching TRBD1 (5 bases). The CDR3 runs to 18 residues. Trimming took off 4 bases at V and 0 bases at J, with 19 bases between the two ends. The germline CDR1 and CDR2 sequences are MNHEY and SMNVEV (reference sequence).